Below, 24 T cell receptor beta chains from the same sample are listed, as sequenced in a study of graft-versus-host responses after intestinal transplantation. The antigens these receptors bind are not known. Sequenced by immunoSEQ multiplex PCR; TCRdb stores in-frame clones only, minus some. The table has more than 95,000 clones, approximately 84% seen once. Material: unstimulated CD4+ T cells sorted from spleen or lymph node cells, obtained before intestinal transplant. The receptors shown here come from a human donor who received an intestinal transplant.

Here the CDR3 DNA reads TGTGCCAGCAGCTTAGCGGGGAAGAAGCCCTACGAGCAGTACTTC. It specifies CASSLAGKKPYEQYF. This chain joins TRBV7-9 and TRBJ2-7; D is unclear. The CDR3 contains 15 residues. Per the germline V gene, CDR1 is SEHNR and CDR2 is FQNEAQ (reference sequence). V lost 0 bases to trimming and J lost 2 bases, with 11 bases between them.

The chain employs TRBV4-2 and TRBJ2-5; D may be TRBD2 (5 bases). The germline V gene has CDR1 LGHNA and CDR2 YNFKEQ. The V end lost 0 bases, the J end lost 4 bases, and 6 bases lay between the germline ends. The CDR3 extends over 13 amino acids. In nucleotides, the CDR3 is TGTGCCAGCAGCCAAGATCGGGGAGAGACCCAGTACTTC. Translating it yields CASSQDRGETQYF.

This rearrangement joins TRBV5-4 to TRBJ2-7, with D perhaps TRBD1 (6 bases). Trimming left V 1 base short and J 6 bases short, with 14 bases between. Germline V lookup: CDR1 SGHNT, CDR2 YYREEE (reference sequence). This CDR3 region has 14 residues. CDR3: CASSLFRGYGEQYF. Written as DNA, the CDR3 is TGTGCCAGCAGCTTGTTCAGGGGCTATGGCGAGCAGTACTTC. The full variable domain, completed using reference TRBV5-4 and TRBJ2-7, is ETGVTQSPTHLIKTRGQQVTLRCSSQSGHNTVSWYQQALGQGPQFIFQYYREEENGRGNFPPRFSGLQFPNYSSELNVNALELDDSALYLCASSLFRGYGEQYFGPGTRLTVT.

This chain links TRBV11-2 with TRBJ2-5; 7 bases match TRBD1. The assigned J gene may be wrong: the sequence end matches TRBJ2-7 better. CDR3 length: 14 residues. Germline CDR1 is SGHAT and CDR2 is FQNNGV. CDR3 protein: CASSLLTGLYEQYF. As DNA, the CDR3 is TGTGCCAGCAGCTTACTGACAGGGCTTTACGAGCAGTACTTC.

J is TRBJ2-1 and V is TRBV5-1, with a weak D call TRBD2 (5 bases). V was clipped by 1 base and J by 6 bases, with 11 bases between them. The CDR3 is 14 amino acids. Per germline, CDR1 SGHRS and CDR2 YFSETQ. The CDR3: CASSLTISGNEQFF. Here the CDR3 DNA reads TGCGCCAGCAGCTTGACTATCAGCGGCAATGAGCAGTTCTTC.

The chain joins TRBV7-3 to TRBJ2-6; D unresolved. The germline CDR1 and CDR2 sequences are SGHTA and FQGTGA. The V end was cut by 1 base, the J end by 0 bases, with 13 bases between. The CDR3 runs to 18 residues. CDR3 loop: CASSLNPIPSSGANVLTF. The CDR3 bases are TGTGCCAGCAGCTTAAACCCCATACCTTCCTCTGGGGCCAACGTCCTGACTTTC.

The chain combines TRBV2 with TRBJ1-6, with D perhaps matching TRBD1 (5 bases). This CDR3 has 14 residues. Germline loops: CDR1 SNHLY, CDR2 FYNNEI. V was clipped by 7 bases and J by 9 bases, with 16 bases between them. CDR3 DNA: TGTGCCAGCAAGGTCGGGCAGGGAGGTTCACCCCTCCACTTT. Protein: CASKVGQGGSPLHF. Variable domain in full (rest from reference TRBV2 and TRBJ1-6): EPEVTQTPSHQVTQMGQEVILRCVPISNHLYFYWYRQILGQKVEFLVSFYNNEISEKSEIFDDQFSVERPDGSNFTLKIRSTKLEDSAMYFCASKVGQGGSPLHFGNGTRLTVT.

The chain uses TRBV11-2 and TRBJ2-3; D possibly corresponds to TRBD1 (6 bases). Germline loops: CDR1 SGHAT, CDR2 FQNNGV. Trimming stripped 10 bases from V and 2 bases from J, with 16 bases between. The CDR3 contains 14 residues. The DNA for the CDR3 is TGTGCCACCGCTTTTGAGGGGGACACAGATACGCAGTATTTT. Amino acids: CATAFEGDTDTQYF.

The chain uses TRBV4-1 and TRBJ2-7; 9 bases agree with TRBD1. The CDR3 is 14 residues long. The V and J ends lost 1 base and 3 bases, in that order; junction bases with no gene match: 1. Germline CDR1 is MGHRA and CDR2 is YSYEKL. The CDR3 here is CASSQGGQGYEQYF. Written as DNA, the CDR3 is TGCGCCAGCAGCCAAGGGGGACAGGGCTACGAGCAGTACTTC.

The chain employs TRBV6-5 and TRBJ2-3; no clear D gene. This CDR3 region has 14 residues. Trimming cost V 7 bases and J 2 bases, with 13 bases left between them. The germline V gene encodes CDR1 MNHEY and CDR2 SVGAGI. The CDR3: CASKRLRYTDTQYF. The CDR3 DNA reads TGTGCCAGCAAGCGCCTTCGCTACACAGATACGCAGTATTTT.

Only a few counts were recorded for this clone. The CDR3 here is CASSLVGGKAFF. The CDR3 DNA reads TGTGCCAGCAGCTTAGTGGGAGGAAAAGCTTTCTTT. The chain has TRBV7-9 and TRBJ1-1; no clear D gene. The V end lost 1 base, the J end lost 9 bases, and 9 bases lay between the germline ends. The CDR3 loop spans 12 amino acids. In germline, CDR1 is SEHNR, CDR2 FQNEAQ (reference sequence).

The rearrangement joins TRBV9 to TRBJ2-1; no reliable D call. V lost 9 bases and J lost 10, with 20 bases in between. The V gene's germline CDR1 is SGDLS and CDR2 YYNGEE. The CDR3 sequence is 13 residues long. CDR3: CAKGLWRSREQFF. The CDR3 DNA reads TGTGCCAAAGGCCTCTGGCGGTCCAGAGAGCAGTTCTTC.

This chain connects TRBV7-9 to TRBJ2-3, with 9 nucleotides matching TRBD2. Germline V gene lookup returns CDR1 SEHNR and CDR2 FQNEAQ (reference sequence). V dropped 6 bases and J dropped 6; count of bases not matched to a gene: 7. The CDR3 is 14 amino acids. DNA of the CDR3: TGTGCCAGCAGTGCGGGACTAGCAGAGGATACGCAGTATTTT. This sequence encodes CASSAGLAEDTQYF.

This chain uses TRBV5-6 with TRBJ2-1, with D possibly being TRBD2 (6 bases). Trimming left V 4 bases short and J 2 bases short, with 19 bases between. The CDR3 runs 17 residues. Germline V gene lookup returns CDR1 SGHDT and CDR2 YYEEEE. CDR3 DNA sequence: TGTGCCAGCAGCCCGGGGACTTGGGGTAGCACCTACAATGAGCAGTTCTTC. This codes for CASSPGTWGSTYNEQFF.

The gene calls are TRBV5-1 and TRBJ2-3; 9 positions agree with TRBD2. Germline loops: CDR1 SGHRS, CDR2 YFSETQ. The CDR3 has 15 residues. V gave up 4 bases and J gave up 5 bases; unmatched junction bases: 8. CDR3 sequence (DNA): TGCGCCAGCAGCCCGCGGGGGGGAGGTGAAGATACGCAGTATTTT. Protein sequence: CASSPRGGGEDTQYF. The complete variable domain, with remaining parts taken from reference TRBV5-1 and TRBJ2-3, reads KAGVTQTPRYLIKTRGQQVTLSCSPISGHRSVSWYQQTPGQGLQFLFEYFSETQRNKGNFPGRFSGRQFSNSRSEMNVSTLELGDSALYLCASSPRGGGEDTQYFGPGTRLTVL.

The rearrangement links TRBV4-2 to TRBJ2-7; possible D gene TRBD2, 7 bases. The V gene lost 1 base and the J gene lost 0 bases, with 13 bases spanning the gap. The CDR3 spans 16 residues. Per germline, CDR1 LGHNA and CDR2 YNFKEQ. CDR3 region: CASSQVGGGGSYEQYF. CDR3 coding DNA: TGTGCCAGCAGCCAAGTTGGGGGGGGCGGCTCCTACGAGCAGTACTTC.

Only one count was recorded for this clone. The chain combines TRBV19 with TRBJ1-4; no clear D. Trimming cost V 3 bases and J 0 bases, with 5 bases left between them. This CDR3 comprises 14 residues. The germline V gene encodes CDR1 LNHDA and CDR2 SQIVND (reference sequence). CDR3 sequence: CASSITATNEKLFF. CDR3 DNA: TGTGCCAGTAGTATTACCGCAACTAATGAAAAACTGTTTTTT.

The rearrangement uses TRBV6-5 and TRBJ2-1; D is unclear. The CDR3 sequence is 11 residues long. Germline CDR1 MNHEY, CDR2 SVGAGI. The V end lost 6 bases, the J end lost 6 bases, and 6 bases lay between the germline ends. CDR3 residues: CASRKGNEQFF. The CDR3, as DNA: TGTGCCAGCAGGAAAGGCAATGAGCAGTTCTTC.

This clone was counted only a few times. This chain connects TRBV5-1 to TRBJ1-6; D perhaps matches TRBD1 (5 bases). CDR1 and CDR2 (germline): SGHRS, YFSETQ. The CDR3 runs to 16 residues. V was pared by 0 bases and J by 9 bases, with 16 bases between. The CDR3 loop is CASSLGGAVESSPLHF. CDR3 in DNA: TGCGCCAGCAGCTTGGGAGGGGCGGTTGAGAGTTCACCCCTCCACTTT.

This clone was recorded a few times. CDR3 protein: CASSMRGNTEAFF. Here the CDR3 DNA reads TGCGCCAGCAGTATGAGGGGGAACACTGAAGCTTTCTTT. The rearrangement uses TRBV5-1 and TRBJ1-1; weak D call: TRBD1 (5 bases). Trimming stripped 5 bases from V and 1 base from J, with 9 bases between. The CDR3 consists of 13 residues. From germline, CDR1 is SGHRS and CDR2 YFSETQ. Drawing the rest from reference TRBV5-1 and TRBJ1-1, the complete variable domain is KAGVTQTPRYLIKTRGQQVTLSCSPISGHRSVSWYQQTPGQGLQFLFEYFSETQRNKGNFPGRFSGRQFSNSRSEMNVSTLELGDSALYLCASSMRGNTEAFFGQGTRLTVV.

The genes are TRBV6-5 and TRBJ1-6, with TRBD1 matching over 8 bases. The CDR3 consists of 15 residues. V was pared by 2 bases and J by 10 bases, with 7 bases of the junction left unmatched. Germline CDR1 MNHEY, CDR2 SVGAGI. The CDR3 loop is CASSYEETGVSPLHF. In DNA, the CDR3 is TGTGCCAGCAGTTACGAGGAGACAGGGGTATCACCCCTCCACTTT.

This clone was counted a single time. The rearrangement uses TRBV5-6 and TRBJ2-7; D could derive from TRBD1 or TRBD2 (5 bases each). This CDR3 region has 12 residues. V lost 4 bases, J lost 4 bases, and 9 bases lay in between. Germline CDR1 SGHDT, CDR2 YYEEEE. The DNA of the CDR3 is TGTGCCAGCAGCCGGGACCATTACGAGCAGTACTTC. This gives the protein CASSRDHYEQYF.

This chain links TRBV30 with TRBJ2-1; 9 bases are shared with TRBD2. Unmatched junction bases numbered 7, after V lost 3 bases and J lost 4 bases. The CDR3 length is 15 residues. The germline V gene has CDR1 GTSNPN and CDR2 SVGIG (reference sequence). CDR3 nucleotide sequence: TGTGCCTGGAGCCTTGGACTAGCGAGGTACAATGAGCAGTTCTTC. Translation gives CAWSLGLARYNEQFF.

Written as DNA, the CDR3 is TGTGCCGGTAGGTCGGCGAATCAGCCCCAGCATTTT. It yields the protein CAGRSANQPQHF. The chain carries TRBV28 and TRBJ1-5; no reliable D call. V gave up 11 bases and J gave up 4 bases, with 12 bases separating them. The germline CDR1 and CDR2 sequences are MDHEN and SYDVKM. The CDR3 spans 12 residues.